A selection of T cell receptor beta chains follows, all from one sample in a study of cytomegalovirus exposure and HLA in healthy donors. TCRdb keeps only in-frame clones here, not all; method: immunoSEQ multiplex PCR. Seen here are around 130,000 clones, roughly 82% observed once, and the top ten hold less than 3%. What was sequenced was PBMCs. These receptors were obtained from a woman between 35 and 50 years old in good health and CMV-seropositive. CDR3s include the opening cysteine and the closing phenylalanine or tryptophan. The order of the fields is D gene, V gene, clone size, J gene, CDR3 protein, CDR3 DNA. The D gene is left open where the match is weak. Clone size, where shown, is once, few, many, or a class for clones that have expanded.

TRBD2	TRBV7-2	-	TRBJ2-5	CASSLTAGVQETQYF	TGTGCCAGCAGCTTAACCGCGGGGGTACAAGAGACCCAGTACTTC
-	TRBV7-6	-	TRBJ2-3	CASSRKGVTDTQYF	TGTGCCAGCAGCCGCAAAGGAGTCACGGATACGCAGTATTTT
-	TRBV4-2	-	TRBJ1-1	CASSQEGGETEAFF	TGTGCCAGCAGCCAAGAGGGAGGGGAGACTGAAGCTTTCTTT
TRBD1	TRBV4-3	-	TRBJ1-4	CASSQDTGQGLMKLFF	TGCGCCAGCAGCCAAGATACCGGACAGGGATTAATGAAACTGTTTTTT
-	TRBV6-1	few	TRBJ2-7	CASSAGHLNEQYF	TGTGCCAGCAGTGCTGGACATTTGAACGAGCAGTACTTC
-	TRBV6-4	-	TRBJ1-1	CASSVNWNTEAFF	TGTGCCAGCAGTGTTAACTGGAACACTGAAGCTTTCTTT
-	TRBV27	-	TRBJ1-2	CASSLFSPPGGSNYGYTF	TGTGCCAGCAGTTTATTCTCGCCGCCGGGGGGCTCTAACTATGGCTACACCTTC
TRBD1	TRBV30	-	TRBJ1-5	CAWGTGYNQPQHF	TGTGCCTGGGGGACAGGGTACAATCAGCCCCAGCATTTT
-	TRBV4-3	once	TRBJ2-5	CASSQDRYREETQYF	TGCGCCAGCAGCCAAGACCGTTACAGGGAAGAGACCCAGTACTTC
TRBD2	TRBV28	-	TRBJ2-1	CAIGTSFGEQFF	TGTGCCATCGGGACTAGCTTTGGTGAGCAGTTCTTC
TRBD1	TRBV27	-	TRBJ1-1	CASTTGPLNTEAFF	TGTGCCAGCACGACAGGGCCCCTGAACACTGAAGCTTTCTTT
-	TRBV19	-	TRBJ2-7	CASSKNREIPDEQYF	TGTGCCAGTAGTAAGAACAGGGAGATTCCGGACGAGCAGTACTTC
-	TRBV4-1	-	TRBJ1-2	CASSQMDYYGYTF	TGCGCCAGCAGCCAAATGGACTACTATGGCTACACCTTC
-	TRBV28	-	TRBJ1-4	CASSLLNFQRSSSHNEKLFF	TGTGCCAGCAGTTTACTTAACTTTCAACGGTCCTCTTCTCATAATGAAAAACTGTTTTTT
-	TRBV5-1	once	TRBJ2-1	CASSLGTMNNEQFF	TGCGCCAGCAGCTTGGGGACTATGAACAATGAGCAGTTCTTC
TRBD2	TRBV5-6	-	TRBJ2-1	CASSRVSGRAGYNEQFF	TGTGCCAGCAGCCGTGTTAGCGGGAGGGCCGGGTACAATGAGCAGTTCTTC
-	TRBV27	few	TRBJ1-1	CASSLSPGQNTEAFF	TGTGCCAGCAGTCTCTCTCCGGGACAGAACACTGAAGCTTTCTTT
TRBD2	TRBV5-6	-	TRBJ2-7	CASSLATSGGAAYEQYF	TGTGCCAGCAGCTTGGCCACAAGCGGGGGGGCGGCCTACGAGCAGTACTTC
TRBD1	TRBV13	-	TRBJ1-1	CASSLSTGEGTEAFF	TGTGCCAGCAGCCTATCAACAGGGGAAGGCACTGAAGCTTTCTTT
TRBD1	TRBV28	-	TRBJ2-5	CASSLYEGQGEETQYF	TGTGCCAGCAGTTTATATGAGGGCCAGGGGGAAGAGACCCAGTACTTC
TRBD1	TRBV28	-	TRBJ1-2	CASSGQGVRYGYTF	TGTGCCAGCAGTGGGCAGGGGGTTCGGTATGGCTACACCTTC
-	TRBV7-9	-	TRBJ1-3	CASSLVPGGNTIYF	TGTGCCAGCAGCTTAGTTCCAGGTGGAAACACCATATATTTT
-	TRBV5-1	-	TRBJ2-1	CASSSETTFSYNEQFF	TGCGCCAGCAGCTCGGAGACTACTTTCTCGTACAATGAGCAGTTCTTC
-	TRBV6-5	-	TRBJ2-2	CASSYLQGPGELFF	TGTGCCAGCAGTTACCTCCAGGGTCCCGGGGAGCTGTTTTTT
-	TRBV19	-	TRBJ1-1	CASSILGGAMGTEAFF	TGTGCCAGTAGTATTCTGGGGGGAGCAATGGGCACTGAAGCTTTCTTT
TRBD1	TRBV6-5	few	TRBJ2-3	CASSTTGFGDTQYF	TGTGCCAGCAGTACGACAGGGTTCGGTGATACGCAGTATTTT
-	TRBV5-1	-	TRBJ2-5	CASSSLGARGLETQYF	TGCGCCAGCAGCTCCCTAGGGGCCCGAGGTCTCGAGACCCAGTACTTC
-	TRBV30	-	TRBJ1-1	CAWTGQMNTEAFF	TGTGCCTGGACCGGACAGATGAACACTGAAGCTTTCTTT
TRBD1	TRBV29-1	-	TRBJ1-1	CSAADRGKDAGTEAFF	TGCAGCGCCGCGGACAGGGGTAAGGATGCTGGAACTGAAGCTTTCTTT
-	TRBV19	-	TRBJ2-5	CASTGDTQATQYF	TGTGCCAGTACTGGGGACACCCAAGCGACCCAGTACTTC
-	TRBV6-1	few	TRBJ2-2	CASSELRWENAAGELFF	TGTGCCAGCAGTGAATTGAGGTGGGAGAATGCGGCCGGGGAGCTGTTTTTT
-	TRBV27	-	TRBJ2-3	CASSLSGLPSTDTQYF	TGTGCCAGCAGTTTGTCTGGACTCCCTAGCACAGATACGCAGTATTTT
TRBD2	TRBV7-9	-	TRBJ2-3	CASSSPPGLAGVSTDTQYF	TGTGCCAGCAGCTCACCTCCGGGACTAGCGGGAGTAAGCACAGATACGCAGTATTTT
TRBD1	TRBV5-4	-	TRBJ2-5	CASSLGTGAETQYF	TGTGCCAGCAGCTTGGGGACAGGGGCCGAGACCCAGTACTTC
-	TRBV7-9	-	TRBJ1-1	CASSLARENTEAFF	TGTGCCAGCAGCTTAGCCCGAGAGAACACTGAAGCTTTCTTT
-	TRBV9	-	TRBJ1-3	CASSRGLYGNTIYF	TGTGCCAGCAGCAGGGGGTTATATGGAAACACCATATATTTT
TRBD2	TRBV5-1	-	TRBJ2-7	CASSLDSGGSSYEQYF	TGCGCCAGCAGCTTGGATAGCGGGGGGTCCTCCTACGAGCAGTACTTC
-	TRBV5-1	once	TRBJ1-1	CASSLDNGGTEAFF	TGCGCCAGCAGCTTGGATAACGGGGGCACTGAAGCTTTCTTT
TRBD1	TRBV10-1	-	TRBJ2-2	CASSRTGVHTGELFF	TGCGCCAGCAGTAGGACAGGGGTACACACCGGGGAGCTGTTTTTT
-	TRBV28	-	TRBJ2-7	CASSLFGVLAYEQYF	TGTGCCAGCAGTTTATTCGGGGTGCTAGCCTACGAGCAGTACTTC
TRBD1	TRBV9	few	TRBJ2-7	CASSDTTGTEQYF	TGTGCCAGCAGCGATACGACAGGGACCGAGCAGTACTTC
-	TRBV30	-	TRBJ2-7	CAWSVEGGPYEQYF	TGTGCCTGGAGTGTTGAGGGAGGTCCCTACGAGCAGTACTTC